This TCR beta chain came from a study of T cell repertoires in cytomegalovirus infection. About the research overall: A matching HLA type, together with CMV infection, was signaled by public TCR beta signatures.

TCRdb re-analysed the reads in MiXCR, keeping a single row per CDR3 protein. The repertoire holds about 310,000 distinct CDR3 sequences, around a sixth seen once, with more than 10% in the top ten. V shed 1 base and J shed 6 bases, with 13 bases lying between them. The CDR3 has 14 amino acids. Germline V gene lookup returns CDR1 SNHLY and CDR2 FYNNEI. Study outcomes and limitations: There were carriers of CMV plus the relevant HLA, and cumulative public TCR beta family frequency identified them.

A few counts support this clonotype. The target antigen is unknown. The clonotype comes from a human donor in good health (CMV status not recorded). Some clones in this sample may be carry-over from other donors' samples. This chain connects TRBV2 to TRBJ2-7; unclear D gene. What was sequenced was PBMCs. Here the CDR3 reads CASSEGFQDPEQYF. CDR3 nucleotide sequence: TGTGCCAGCAGTGAAGGGTTCCAGGACCCCGAGCAGTACTTC. The whole variable domain, filled in from reference TRBV2 and TRBJ2-7, reads EPEVTQTPSHQVTQMGQEVILRCVPISNHLYFYWYRQILGQKVEFLVSFYNNEISEKSEIFDDQFSVERPDGSNFTLKIRSTKLEDSAMYFCASSEGFQDPEQYFGPGTRLTVT.